Shown below are 19 T cell receptor beta chains from a single sample sequenced in a study of graft-versus-host responses after intestinal transplantation. Sequencing used immunoSEQ multiplex PCR; TCRdb keeps in-frame clones, though not all of them. The top ten clones hold about 6% of a sample with tens of thousands of clones, under 95% of them seen once. This specimen consisted of PBMCs, obtained about 93 weeks after intestinal transplant. Source of these receptors: a human patient who received an intestinal transplant, so some T cells may come from the graft donor.

This rearrangement joins TRBV2 to TRBJ1-1; tentatively, D is TRBD1 (6 bases). The CDR3 has 14 amino acids. Trimming removed 4 bases at V and 4 bases at J, with 13 bases between. Per the germline V gene, CDR1 is SNHLY and CDR2 is FYNNEI. CDR3 nucleotide sequence: TGTGCCAGCAGTGCGGGGGGCGTGGGCACTGAAGCTTTCTTT. Translated, it gives CASSAGGVGTEAFF.

Here the CDR3 reads CASSQVRGSGAGNTIYF. CDR3 nucleotide sequence: TGCGCCAGCAGCCAAGTAAGGGGCTCAGGGGCTGGAAACACCATATATTTT. The chain uses TRBV4-1 and TRBJ1-3; D perhaps matches TRBD1 (6 bases). This CDR3 has 17 residues. V lost 1 base to trimming and J lost 2 bases, with 15 bases between them. Germline V lookup: CDR1 MGHRA, CDR2 YSYEKL.

V and J are TRBV7-6 and TRBJ1-5, with D maybe TRBD1 (6 bases). Germline V CDR1 and CDR2: SGHVS, FNYEAQ. This CDR3 contains 16 residues. Trimming took off 4 bases at V and 4 bases at J, with 17 bases between the two ends. CDR3 DNA sequence: TGTGCCAGCAGCTCTCAAAGCTGGGGGCCGAATCAGCCCCAGCATTTT. Its protein is CASSSQSWGPNQPQHF.

A few counts support this clone. The chain joins TRBV4-1 to TRBJ1-5; D unclear. Trimming took off 4 bases at V and 2 bases at J, with 12 bases between the two ends. Germline assignment: CDR1 MGHRA and CDR2 YSYEKL. The CDR3 runs 15 residues. The CDR3 DNA sequence: TGCGCCAGCAGCCTGCCGACAACGGGCAATCAGCCCCAGCATTTT. This codes for CASSLPTTGNQPQHF.

The chain carries TRBV2 and TRBJ1-1, with D possibly being TRBD1 (6 bases). This CDR3 comprises 13 residues. The V gene lost 7 bases and the J gene lost 1 base, with 10 bases spanning the gap. Germline V gene data show CDR1 as SNHLY and CDR2 as FYNNEI. CDR3 sequence: CASTSQGNTEAFF. The CDR3 nucleotides are TGTGCCAGCACCTCACAGGGGAACACTGAAGCTTTCTTT.

This clone appeared a single time. The rearrangement links TRBV27 to TRBJ1-1; D ambiguous. This CDR3 is 14 amino acids long. Germline loops: CDR1 MNHEY, CDR2 SMNVEV (reference sequence). Between the trimmed V and J ends, which lost 2 bases and 2 bases, there was a span of 9 bases. CDR3: CASSLRGRNTEAFF. CDR3 DNA sequence: TGTGCCAGCAGTTTACGAGGGAGAAACACTGAAGCTTTCTTT.

This clone was counted once. The J gene is TRBJ2-1, the V gene TRBV7-9; no reliable D call. Between the trimmed V and J ends, which lost 5 bases and 9 bases, there was a span of 11 bases. The CDR3 extends over 12 amino acids. Germline lookup yields CDR1 SEHNR and CDR2 FQNEAQ (reference sequence). The CDR3 nucleotides are TGTGCCAGCAGCACTGACCTGCGTGAGCAGTTCTTC. This gives the protein CASSTDLREQFF.

This chain joins TRBV29-1 and TRBJ1-1; 8 nucleotides align to TRBD1. V shed 4 bases, J shed 4 bases, and the junction held 17 bases outside the gene matches. The CDR3 spans 17 residues. Germline values: CDR1 SQVTM, CDR2 ANQGSEA. CDR3 sequence: CSVGTKTRGQGATEAFF. The CDR3 region has the DNA TGCAGCGTTGGGACGAAGACGCGAGGGCAGGGGGCCACTGAAGCTTTCTTT.

The gene calls are TRBV7-9 and TRBJ1-1; D ambiguous. Trimming removed 4 bases at V and 0 bases at J, with 12 bases between. CDR3 size: 15 residues. CDR1 SEHNR and CDR2 FQNEAQ come from the germline V gene (reference sequence). CDR3 protein: CASSSHGGVNTEAFF. DNA of the CDR3: TGTGCCAGCAGCTCACATGGCGGGGTGAACACTGAAGCTTTCTTT.

The chain carries TRBV6-5 and TRBJ2-7; 12 bases line up with TRBD2. The V gene's germline CDR1 is MNHEY and CDR2 SVGAGI. The CDR3 contains 15 residues. Unmatched junction bases numbered 0, after V lost 0 bases and J lost 3 bases. The CDR3 loop is CASSYSLAGGYEQYF. The CDR3 DNA follows: TGTGCCAGCAGTTACTCACTAGCGGGGGGCTACGAGCAGTACTTC.

This chain connects TRBV9 to TRBJ1-1; tentative D call: TRBD1 (5 bases). Germline CDR1 reads SGDLS; CDR2 reads YYNGEE. This CDR3 is built from 14 residues. V was clipped by 2 bases and J by 3 bases, with 11 bases between them. The CDR3 here is CASSVGTGHTEAFF. In DNA form, the CDR3 reads TGTGCCAGCAGCGTGGGGACGGGTCACACTGAAGCTTTCTTT.

The chain carries TRBV6-4 and TRBJ2-1, with a weak D call TRBD2 (6 bases). Germline loops: CDR1 MRHNA, CDR2 SNTAGT. This CDR3 has 15 residues. Trimming pared 4 bases from V and 6 bases from J, leaving 16 bases between. The CDR3 protein is CASSASTRGSNEQFF. The CDR3 DNA follows: TGTGCCAGCAGTGCCTCGACTAGGGGCAGCAATGAGCAGTTCTTC.

The V gene is TRBV6-6, the J gene TRBJ2-7; possible D gene TRBD1, 6 bases. From germline, CDR1 is MNHNY and CDR2 SVGAGI (reference sequence). There are 14 residues in the CDR3. Trimming stripped 0 bases from V and 3 bases from J, with 9 bases between. CDR3 nucleotides: TGTGCCAGCAGTTACTCGCAGGGGAACTACGAGCAGTACTTC. Its protein product is CASSYSQGNYEQYF.

This rearrangement joins TRBV5-1 to TRBJ2-7; D is uncertain. The V end lost 1 base, the J end lost 5 bases, and 16 bases lay between the germline ends. The CDR3 runs 15 residues. CDR1 and CDR2 from the germline V gene are SGHRS and YFSETQ. Here the CDR3 DNA reads TGCGCCAGCAGCTTGAAAGTTGGCCCCACAGACGAGCAGTACTTC. Translated, it gives CASSLKVGPTDEQYF.

J is TRBJ2-1 and V is TRBV6-5, with 8 positions matching TRBD1. The CDR3 sequence is 13 residues long. The germline V gene has CDR1 MNHEY and CDR2 SVGAGI. The ends lost 6 bases at V and 11 bases at J; junction bases unmatched: 9. In DNA form, the CDR3 reads TGTGCCAGCAGCATGGGACAGGCGGGGAAGCAGTTCTTC. This sequence encodes CASSMGQAGKQFF.

This chain joins TRBV5-1 and TRBJ2-6; D assignment may be TRBD1 or TRBD2 (6 bases each). V gave up 6 bases and J gave up 1 base, with 14 bases separating them. CDR3 size: 16 residues. CDR1 is SGHRS, CDR2 YFSETQ, per germline. In DNA form, the CDR3 reads TGCGCCAGCACTACGGGGGCCTTTTCTGGGGCCAACGTCCTGACTTTC. It yields the protein CASTTGAFSGANVLTF. Full variable domain (missing parts from reference TRBV5-1 and TRBJ2-6): KAGVTQTPRYLIKTRGQQVTLSCSPISGHRSVSWYQQTPGQGLQFLFEYFSETQRNKGNFPGRFSGRQFSNSRSEMNVSTLELGDSALYLCASTTGAFSGANVLTFGAGSRLTVL.

The chain has TRBV7-9 and TRBJ2-1; D is unclear. The CDR3 runs 13 residues. Trimming removed 2 bases from V and 7 bases from J, with 9 bases in between. From germline, CDR1 is SEHNR and CDR2 FQNEAQ (reference sequence). The CDR3 DNA sequence: TGTGCCAGCAGCTTACAAGGTACGAATGAGCAGTTCTTC. Residues: CASSLQGTNEQFF.

V gene TRBV18 combines with J gene TRBJ1-3; TRBD1 is a possible D gene (6 bases). Germline CDR1 is KGHSH and CDR2 is LQKENI. V was trimmed by 3 bases and J by 4 bases, leaving 16 bases between them. The CDR3 runs 16 residues. This CDR3 is CASSPTTGTNGNTIYF. CDR3 coding DNA: TGTGCCAGCTCACCGACCACAGGGACCAACGGAAACACCATATATTTT.

This clone came up once. The chain carries TRBV6-5 and TRBJ2-1; D is unresolved. V lost 8 bases and J 1 base, leaving 9 bases between the germline ends. The CDR3 has 13 residues. Germline CDR1 and CDR2: MNHEY and SVGAGI. CDR3 bases: TGTGCCAGCGCTGACTCATCCTACAATGAGCAGTTCTTC. Protein: CASADSSYNEQFF.